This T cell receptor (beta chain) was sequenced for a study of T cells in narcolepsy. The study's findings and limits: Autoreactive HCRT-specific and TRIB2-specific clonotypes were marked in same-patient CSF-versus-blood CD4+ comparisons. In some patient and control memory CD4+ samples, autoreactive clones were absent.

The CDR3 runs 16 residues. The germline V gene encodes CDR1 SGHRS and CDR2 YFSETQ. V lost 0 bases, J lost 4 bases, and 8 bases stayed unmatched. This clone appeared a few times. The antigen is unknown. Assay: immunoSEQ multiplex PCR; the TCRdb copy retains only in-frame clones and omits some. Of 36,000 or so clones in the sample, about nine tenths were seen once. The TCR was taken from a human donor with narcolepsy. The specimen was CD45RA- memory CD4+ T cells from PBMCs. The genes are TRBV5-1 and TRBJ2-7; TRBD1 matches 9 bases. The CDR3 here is CASSLGLTGGMYEQYF. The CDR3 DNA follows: TGCGCCAGCAGCTTGGGGCTGACAGGGGGGATGTACGAGCAGTACTTC.